The 17 T cell receptor beta chains reported below all come from one sample, sequenced in a study of cytomegalovirus exposure and HLA in healthy donors. PCR primers comprised 60 Vbeta and 13 Jbeta primers. TCRdb's copy holds only in-frame clones and misses some; the assay was immunoSEQ multiplex PCR. The data show 75,000 to 100,000 clones, 70% to 80% seen once. The specimen was PBMCs. All receptors derive from a man aged 55 to 69 in good health and CMV-seronegative.

The chain joins TRBV9 to TRBJ1-1, with a possible D match to TRBD1 (5 bases). Germline CDR1 reads SGDLS; CDR2 reads YYNGEE. This CDR3 is 15 amino acids long. Trimming took off 4 bases at V and 1 base at J, with 14 bases between the two ends. CDR3 region: CASSPGGSRNTEAFF. The CDR3 nucleotides are TGTGCCAGCAGCCCCGGGGGAAGTCGGAACACTGAAGCTTTCTTT.

The chain couples TRBV9 to TRBJ2-2, with unresolved D. CDR1 is SGDLS, CDR2 YYNGEE, per germline. The CDR3 is made up of 16 amino acids. V lost 0 bases, J lost 1 base, and 10 bases lay in between. CDR3 nucleotide sequence: TGTGCCAGCAGCGTAGGGTCACCGGTGAACACCGGGGAGCTGTTTTTT. Its protein is CASSVGSPVNTGELFF.

In this sample, this clone turned up once. The genes are TRBV6-6 and TRBJ2-5; 16 nucleotides align to TRBD2. This CDR3 comprises 16 residues. From germline, CDR1 is MNHNY and CDR2 SVGAGI (reference sequence). J gave up 5 bases and V 6 bases, and 6 bases lay outside the gene matches. CDR3 nucleotides: TGTGCCAGCAGGGGACTAGCGGGGGGGCCGGGGGAGACCCAGTACTTC. Translated, it gives CASRGLAGGPGETQYF.

The chain is built from TRBV18 and TRBJ2-3; D is perhaps TRBD2 (5 bases). This CDR3 has 16 residues. Trimming removed 2 bases at V and 0 bases at J, with 12 bases between. The germline gives CDR1 KGHSH, CDR2 LQKENI. The CDR3 protein is CASSPGGRLSTDTQYF. CDR3 in DNA: TGTGCCAGCTCACCAGGAGGACGTCTCAGCACAGATACGCAGTATTTT. The variable domain in full, with the rest retrieved from reference TRBV18 and TRBJ2-3, is NAGVMQNPRHLVRRRGQEARLRCSPMKGHSHVYWYRQLPEEGLKFMVYLQKENIIDESGMPKERFSAEFPKEGPSILRIQQVVRGDSAAYFCASSPGGRLSTDTQYFGPGTRLTVL.

The genes are TRBV9 and TRBJ2-3, with a possible D match to TRBD2 (5 bases). CDR1 is SGDLS and CDR2 is YYNGEE in the germline V gene. This CDR3 comprises 17 residues. Trimming stripped 4 bases from V and 5 bases from J, with 23 bases between. The DNA for the CDR3 is TGTGCCAGCAGCATCTCGGGCCCCGGGATAGAGGGAGATACGCAGTATTTT. Its protein is CASSISGPGIEGDTQYF.

This clone was seen a handful of times. The chain joins TRBV7-9 to TRBJ1-5; D is possibly TRBD1 (6 bases). Trimming took 4 bases from V and 7 from J, leaving 8 bases between them. Germline V CDR1 and CDR2: SEHNR, FQNEAQ (reference sequence). The CDR3 runs to 12 residues. This CDR3 is CASSSGVQPQHF. CDR3 nucleotides: TGTGCCAGCAGCTCAGGGGTCCAGCCCCAGCATTTT.

The gene calls are TRBV11-2 and TRBJ2-1; 8 nucleotides agree with TRBD2. Germline V lookup: CDR1 SGHAT, CDR2 FQNNGV. The CDR3 length is 12 residues. Unmatched junction bases numbered 2, after V lost 6 bases and J lost 7 bases. CDR3 sequence (DNA): TGTGCCAGCAGTCGACTAGCGAATGAGCAGTTCTTC. This encodes CASSRLANEQFF.

This clone showed up just a few times. The chain recombines TRBV9 with TRBJ2-3, with a tentative D call TRBD2 (6 bases). The CDR3 is made up of 17 amino acids. Germline lookup yields CDR1 SGDLS and CDR2 YYNGEE. Trimming cost V 1 base and J 4 bases, with 19 bases left between them. The chain's CDR3 is CASSVFLGAGPPDTQYF. CDR3 DNA sequence: TGTGCCAGCAGCGTATTCCTCGGGGCGGGGCCCCCAGATACGCAGTATTTT.

This clone was seen only a few times. Here the CDR3 DNA reads TGTGCCTGGAGTCGGGGTCCGCCCTACGAGCAGTACTTC. It translates to CAWSRGPPYEQYF. V is TRBV30 and J is TRBJ2-7, with D possibly TRBD2 on 5 matching bases. CDR3 length: 13 amino acids. CDR1 is GTSNPN and CDR2 is SVGIG in the germline V gene (reference sequence). Between the trimmed V and J ends, which lost 2 bases and 2 bases, there was a span of 10 bases.

This clone was observed a single time. V gene TRBV29-1 combines with J gene TRBJ1-4; D is unresolved. V was trimmed by 5 bases and J by 3 bases, leaving 13 bases between them. In germline, CDR1 is SQVTM, CDR2 ANQGSEA. This CDR3 has 14 amino acids. CDR3 nucleotides: TGCAGCGTTTCCCGGGGAACAGCTAATGAAAAACTGTTTTTT. Translated, it gives CSVSRGTANEKLFF. The full variable domain, in which reference TRBV29-1 and TRBJ1-4 provide the parts outside the CDR3, is SAVISQKPSRDICQRGTSLTIQCQVDSQVTMMFWYRQQPGQSLTLIATANQGSEATYESGFVIDKFPISRPNLTFSTLTVSNMSPEDSSIYLCSVSRGTANEKLFFGSGTQLSVL.

V usage is TRBV28 and J usage is TRBJ2-5; D uncertain. Looked up from germline, CDR1 is MDHEN and CDR2 is SYDVKM. V gave up 2 bases and J gave up 2 bases, with 6 bases separating them. The CDR3 is made up of 13 amino acids. The CDR3 sequence is CASSLHGQETQYF. CDR3 DNA: TGTGCCAGCAGTTTACACGGGCAAGAGACCCAGTACTTC.

V gene TRBV30 combines with J gene TRBJ2-7; 8 bases are a match to TRBD1. Germline V gives CDR1 GTSNPN, CDR2 SVGIG (reference sequence). The trim removed 2 bases at V and 3 bases at J, leaving 6 bases unmatched. The CDR3 loop spans 14 amino acids. This CDR3 reads CAWSSQGGYYEQYF. For the CDR3, the DNA is TGTGCCTGGAGTTCACAGGGGGGATACTACGAGCAGTACTTC.

As DNA, the CDR3 is TGCGCCAGCAGCCCGCGGACGGGGGTAGGTGGCGAGCAGTACTTC. It codes for CASSPRTGVGGEQYF. This rearrangement joins TRBV5-1 to TRBJ2-7, with D perhaps TRBD2 (6 bases). Per germline, CDR1 SGHRS and CDR2 YFSETQ. CDR3 length equals 15 residues. Trimming shortened V by 4 bases and J by 6 bases, and 20 bases separated the two germline ends.

In this sample, this clone turned up many times. The gene calls are TRBV7-9 and TRBJ1-1; weak D call: TRBD1 (5 bases). This CDR3 region has 14 residues. Trimming shortened V by 1 base and J by 0 bases, and 6 bases separated the two germline ends. Germline-derived CDR1 and CDR2 are SEHNR and FQNEAQ (reference sequence). The CDR3 sequence is CASSLGQMNTEAFF. The CDR3 region has the DNA TGTGCCAGCAGCTTAGGACAGATGAACACTGAAGCTTTCTTT.

The rearrangement links TRBV5-5 to TRBJ2-7; 7 bases are a match to TRBD2. This CDR3 contains 14 residues. With 2 bases clipped from V and 3 bases from J, the junction kept 5 bases outside the gene matches. Germline CDR1 reads SGHKS; CDR2 reads YYEKEE (reference sequence). CDR3: CASSFPSGRYEQYF. The CDR3 coding sequence is TGTGCCAGCAGCTTTCCTAGCGGTCGCTACGAGCAGTACTTC.

The J gene is TRBJ2-1, the V gene TRBV16, with D possibly being TRBD1 (5 bases). The CDR3 runs to 14 residues. Per germline, CDR1 KGHSY and CDR2 FQNENV. The germline V and J ends were trimmed by 0 bases and 7 bases, with 10 bases remaining between them. In nucleotides, the CDR3 is TGTGCCAGCAGCCAATCGGGCAGGGTAAATGAGCAGTTCTTC. This sequence encodes CASSQSGRVNEQFF.

The chain carries TRBV27 and TRBJ2-7; possibly TRBD2 for D (6 bases). Germline CDR1 and CDR2: MNHEY and SMNVEV (reference sequence). The V gene lost 3 bases and the J gene lost 0 bases, with 9 bases spanning the gap. The CDR3 spans 14 residues. In DNA, the CDR3 is TGTGCCAGCAGTTTCACTAGCATCTCCTACGAGCAGTACTTC. It translates to CASSFTSISYEQYF.